A selection of T cell receptor beta chains follows, all from one sample in a study of cytomegalovirus exposure and HLA in healthy donors. Method: immunoSEQ multiplex PCR; TCRdb's copy keeps in-frame clones and lacks some. The data show about 150,000 clones, 80% to 90% seen once. The specimen was PBMCs. All receptors derive from a woman younger than 35 in good health and CMV-seronegative. The CDR3 runs from the conserved cysteine through the conserved F or W. A D gene is named only where the DNA matches it firmly. Where a row states a size, it is once, few, many or the class of an expanded clone; other rows omit it.

>TRBJ2-1|-|TRBV5-4|TRBD2
TGTGCCAGCAGCAGGCCGGGACTAGCGGGAGTCTTTCCCAATGAGCAGTTCTTC
CASSRPGLAGVFPNEQFF
>TRBJ2-7|-|TRBV11-1|-
TGTGCCAGCAGCGCCCAAGAGGCCTACGAGCAGTACTTC
CASSAQEAYEQYF
>TRBJ1-4|-|TRBV6-5|-
TGTGCCAGCCGACCCGGGGGTAATGAAAAACTGTTTTTT
CASRPGGNEKLFF
>TRBJ2-3|-|TRBV2|-
TGTGCCAGCAGTGTAGGCCGCCCAGGAGATACGCAGTATTTT
CASSVGRPGDTQYF
>TRBJ1-1|-|TRBV11-2|-
TGTGCCAGCAGCTTGACACCCTGGGAAGCTTTCTTT
CASSLTPWEAFF
>TRBJ1-4|-|TRBV19|-
TGTGCCAGCAGACCGGACAGAAATAATGAAAAACTGTTTTTT
CASRPDRNNEKLFF
>TRBJ2-3|-|TRBV4-2|-
TGTGCCAGCAGCCAAACCTCTCCGTGGGACAACACAGATACGCAGTATTTT
CASSQTSPWDNTDTQYF
>TRBJ2-6|few|TRBV7-9|TRBD1
TGTGCCAGCAGGACCGGGACAGGGTCTCCTGGGGCCAACGTCCTGACTTTC
CASRTGTGSPGANVLTF
>TRBJ1-2|-|TRBV7-9|-
TGTGCCAGCAGTGACGGACTAACTAACTATGGCTACACCTTC
CASSDGLTNYGYTF
>TRBJ2-2|-|TRBV6-5|TRBD1
TGTGCCAGCAGTTACTATGACAGGGGCGGCGGGGAGCTGTTTTTT
CASSYYDRGGGELFF
>TRBJ2-2|-|TRBV7-9|TRBD1
TGTTCCAGCAGCTATCCGGACAGGCCTAACACCGGGGAGCTGTTTTTT
CSSSYPDRPNTGELFF
>TRBJ2-7|-|TRBV2|-
TGTGCCAGCAGTCGAGACTACTACGAGCAGTACTTC
CASSRDYYEQYF
>TRBJ1-1|-|TRBV15|-
TGTGCCACCGGTAGGTACAGGCTGAACACTGAAGCTTTCTTT
CATGRYRLNTEAFF
>TRBJ1-4|few|TRBV6-1|-
TGTGCCAGCAGTACGGGACGGGGTCAGGGGTGGCTGTTTTTT
CASSTGRGQGWLFF
>TRBJ1-2|-|TRBV2|-
TGTGCCAGCAGTGTTGATAGGAGACCAACCTATGGCTACACCTTC
CASSVDRRPTYGYTF
>TRBJ1-3|-|TRBV28|-
TGTGCCCTATCCCGGGGGACGGGAAACACCATATATTTT
CALSRGTGNTIYF
>TRBJ1-5|few|TRBV5-5|-
TGTGCCAGCAGCTGGGGTACAGGTAGAGGTCAGCCCCAGCATTTT
CASSWGTGRGQPQHF
>TRBJ2-1|-|TRBV7-3|-
TGTGCCAGCAGCCCGTTGGCGGGGAGCTCCTACAATGAGCAGTTCTTC
CASSPLAGSSYNEQFF
>TRBJ2-7|-|TRBV11-2|-
TGTGCCAGCAGCTTAATCGGGGTCGACCTCCGCGGGCAGTACTTC
CASSLIGVDLRGQYF
>TRBJ1-2|-|TRBV5-5|-
TGTGCCAGCAGCTTGGACAGCTATGGCTACACCTTC
CASSLDSYGYTF
>TRBJ2-1|-|TRBV7-2|TRBD2
TGTGCCAGCAGCATCATAGCGGGGGGAATGAATGAGCAGTTCTTC
CASSIIAGGMNEQFF
>TRBJ2-1|-|TRBV15|-
TGTGCCACCAGCCCACTTCCCAGGGTTTCCTACAATGAGCAGTTCTTC
CATSPLPRVSYNEQFF
>TRBJ1-1|-|TRBV5-1|-
TGCGCCAGCAGTTTGGCCGGCTCGGGTGAGATGAGTGCTTTCTTT
CASSLAGSGEMSAFF
>TRBJ1-6|-|TRBV28|TRBD1
TGTGCCAGCAGTTCATCCGGGACAGGGACCAATTCACCCCTCCACTTT
CASSSSGTGTNSPLHF
>TRBJ1-1|-|TRBV20-1|-
TGCAGTGCTAGGACTGGTGCTCAAGCTTTCTTT
CSARTGAQAFF
>TRBJ2-7|-|TRBV7-2|TRBD1
TGTGCCAGCAGCATCACTACCGGGACAGGCTCCTACGAGCAGTACTTC
CASSITTGTGSYEQYF
>TRBJ2-7|-|TRBV28|-
TGTGCCAGCAGTCCCCCCCCTAGCAGCTACGAGCAGTACTTC
CASSPPPSSYEQYF
>TRBJ1-3|-|TRBV5-8|TRBD1
TGTGCCAGCAGTTTGGACAGGGCTGGAAACACCATATATTTT
CASSLDRAGNTIYF
>TRBJ1-1|few|TRBV5-4|TRBD1
TGTGCCAGCAGCCGGACAGGGCTGGAAGCTTTCTTT
CASSRTGLEAFF